Listed below are T cell receptor beta chains from one sample, sequenced in a study of cytomegalovirus exposure and HLA in healthy donors. Clones were read by immunoSEQ multiplex PCR, and TCRdb kept only the in-frame ones, dropping some. The table has roughly 130,000 clones, 80% seen once. The sample consisted of PBMCs. The receptors stem from a woman aged 40 to 50 in good health and CMV-seronegative. Both conserved end residues are part of each CDR3. The order of the fields is V gene, clone size, J gene, D gene, CDR3 DNA, CDR3 protein. D genes are given only for firm matches. Size tells how often a clone was seen (once, few, many) or the class of an expanded clone, and some rows leave it out.

TRBV7-9	.	TRBJ2-3	TRBD2	TGTGCCAGCAGCCAAGGACTAGCGGTACAGGAATCGCAGTATTTT	CASSQGLAVQESQYF
TRBV7-8	.	TRBJ2-7	TRBD2	TGTGCCAGCACCCTAGGGCGGGGGGAGCAGTACTTC	CASTLGRGEQYF
TRBV6-1	.	TRBJ2-7	.	TGTGCCAGCACCCAGGCCTACGAGCAGTACTTC	CASTQAYEQYF
TRBV27	.	TRBJ1-4	TRBD1	TGTGCCAGCAGAGCGACAGGGGGAGCTAATGAAAAACTGTTTTTT	CASRATGGANEKLFF
TRBV19	.	TRBJ1-4	.	TGTGCCAGTAGTACCGACAAGCATGAAAAACTGTTTTTT	CASSTDKHEKLFF
TRBV6-5	.	TRBJ2-7	.	TGTGCCAGCAGCGTTGCCCCGGACACTTACTACGAGCAGTACTTC	CASSVAPDTYYEQYF
TRBV28	.	TRBJ2-3	TRBD1	TGTGCCAGCAGTGGGAACAGGGGTACGAGAGATACGCAGTATTTT	CASSGNRGTRDTQYF
TRBV9	.	TRBJ2-3	TRBD2	TGTGCCAGTCGAAGCGGGGGAAGCACAGATACGCAGTATTTT	CASRSGGSTDTQYF
TRBV5-1	.	TRBJ1-2	.	TGCGCCAGCAGCTCGCCTGAGAGCCCACGGGACTTCATCTATGGCTACACCTTC	CASSSPESPRDFIYGYTF
TRBV27	.	TRBJ1-2	.	TGTGCCAGCAGTGCTTCGCCGGACAGCAGCTACACCTTC	CASSASPDSSYTF
TRBV19	.	TRBJ2-2	.	TGTGCCAGTCAAAGACTGGGGCCCGGGGAGCTGTTTTTT	CASQRLGPGELFF
TRBV2	.	TRBJ1-5	.	TGTGCCAGCAGCCTAGATCAGCCCCAGCATTTT	CASSLDQPQHF
TRBV19	.	TRBJ2-4	.	TGTGCCAGTAGTATACTGGGGGGTCAAAACATTCAGTACTTC	CASSILGGQNIQYF
TRBV6-6	.	TRBJ1-1	.	TGTGCCAGCAGTTACCGGACAGTCCGAGACACTGAAGCTTTCTTT	CASSYRTVRDTEAFF
TRBV6-6	.	TRBJ1-1	.	TGTGCCAGCAGCCCCCTTCGAGGCCCGAACACTGAAGCTTTCTTT	CASSPLRGPNTEAFF
TRBV10-3	.	TRBJ2-2	TRBD2	TGTGCCATCAGTGAGGCGACTAGCAGCTACACCGGGGAGCTGTTTTTT	CAISEATSSYTGELFF
TRBV7-2	.	TRBJ2-2	TRBD2	TGTGCCAGCAGCTTAGTCGCTAGCGGGAGCGGGGGTACCGGGGAGCTGTTTTTT	CASSLVASGSGGTGELFF
TRBV9	.	TRBJ1-1	.	TGTGCCAGCAGCGTCCCCGAGACTAACACTGAAGCTTTCTTT	CASSVPETNTEAFF
TRBV10-1	few	TRBJ2-1	TRBD1	TGCGCCAGCGGGGATCGGAGACAGGGGGCATGTGAGCAGTTCTTC	CASGDRRQGACEQFF
TRBV28	.	TRBJ2-1	.	TGTGCCAGCAGTTACCTCAGGAATTACAATGAGCAGTTCTTC	CASSYLRNYNEQFF
TRBV5-4	.	TRBJ2-2	.	TGTGCCAGCAGCTACGGTGGGGGGGGCCCCGGGGAGCTGTTTTTT	CASSYGGGGPGELFF
TRBV19	once	TRBJ1-1	.	TGTGCCAGTAGCCCCCAGGGATTTACTGAAGCTTTCTTT	CASSPQGFTEAFF
TRBV6-6	.	TRBJ1-5	.	TGTGCCAGCAGTTACAGAGGGACTGATCAGCCCCAGCATTTT	CASSYRGTDQPQHF
TRBV19	.	TRBJ2-1	TRBD2	TGTGCCAGTAGCTTACAGACGGGACTAGCGAAGAATGAGCAGTTCTTC	CASSLQTGLAKNEQFF
TRBV5-1	.	TRBJ1-1	TRBD1	TGCGCCAGCAGCTTGGGGGGACAGGGGGTTGGCACTGAAGCTTTCTTT	CASSLGGQGVGTEAFF
TRBV19	.	TRBJ1-5	TRBD1	TGTGCCAGTAGTACGACAGGGTTTAGCAATCAGCCCCAGCATTTT	CASSTTGFSNQPQHF
TRBV11-2	once	TRBJ2-7	.	TGTGCCAGCAGCTCCAACTACGAGCAGTACTTC	CASSSNYEQYF
TRBV5-6	once	TRBJ2-3	.	TGTGCCAGCAGCTTGGCTGGGAGGACAGATACGCAGTATTTT	CASSLAGRTDTQYF
TRBV6-5	.	TRBJ1-2	TRBD1	TGTGCCAGCAGTTACTCGGAGGGGGCGCCTCGGGGCTACACCTTC	CASSYSEGAPRGYTF
TRBV5-4	.	TRBJ2-1	TRBD2	TGTGCCAGCTTGGTCACCGGGACTAGCGGCTACAATGAGCAGTTCTTC	CASLVTGTSGYNEQFF